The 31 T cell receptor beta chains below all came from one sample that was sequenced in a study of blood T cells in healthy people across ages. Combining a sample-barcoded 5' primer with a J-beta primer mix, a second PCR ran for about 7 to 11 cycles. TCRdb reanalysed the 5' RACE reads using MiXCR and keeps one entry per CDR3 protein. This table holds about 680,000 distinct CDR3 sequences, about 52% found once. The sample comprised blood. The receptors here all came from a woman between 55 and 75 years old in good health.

CDR3 in amino acids: CSVIRGQGIDEQFF. The DNA for the CDR3 is TGCAGCGTTATTCGGGGACAGGGTATTGATGAGCAGTTCTTC. The V and J genes are TRBV29-1 and TRBJ2-1; 9 bases are a match to TRBD1. This CDR3 is 14 amino acids long. V gave up 5 bases and J gave up 8 bases; unmatched junction bases: 10. The germline V gene has CDR1 SQVTM and CDR2 ANQGSEA.

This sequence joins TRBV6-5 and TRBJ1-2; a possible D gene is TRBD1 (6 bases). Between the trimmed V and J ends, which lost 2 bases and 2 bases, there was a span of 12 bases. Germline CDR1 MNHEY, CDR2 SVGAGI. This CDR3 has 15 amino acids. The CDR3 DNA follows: TGTGCCAGCAGTTACGCGACAGGCCCAAACTATGGCTACACCTTC. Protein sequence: CASSYATGPNYGYTF.

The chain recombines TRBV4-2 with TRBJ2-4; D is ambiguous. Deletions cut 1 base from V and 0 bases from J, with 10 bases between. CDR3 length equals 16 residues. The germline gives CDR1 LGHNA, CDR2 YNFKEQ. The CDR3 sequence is CASSQVFQLAKNIQYF. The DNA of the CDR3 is TGTGCCAGCAGCCAAGTTTTCCAGTTAGCCAAAAACATTCAGTACTTC.

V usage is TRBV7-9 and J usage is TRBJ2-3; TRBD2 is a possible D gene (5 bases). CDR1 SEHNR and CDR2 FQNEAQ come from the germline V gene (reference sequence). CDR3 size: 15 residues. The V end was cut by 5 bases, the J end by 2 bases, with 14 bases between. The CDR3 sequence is CASSVWELITDTQYF. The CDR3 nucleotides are TGTGCCAGCAGCGTATGGGAGTTGATCACAGATACGCAGTATTTT.

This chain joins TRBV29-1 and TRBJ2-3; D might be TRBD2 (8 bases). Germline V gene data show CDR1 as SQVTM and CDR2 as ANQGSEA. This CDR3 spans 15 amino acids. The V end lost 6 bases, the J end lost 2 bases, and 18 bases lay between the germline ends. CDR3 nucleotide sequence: TGCAGCGTCGAGGGGGCGCGGGGGGCCACAGATACGCAGTATTTT. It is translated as CSVEGARGATDTQYF.

The CDR3, as DNA: TGCAGTGCTAGAGACCTGACTAGCGAAGGAGGGGGAAAGCAGTTCTTC. It yields the protein CSARDLTSEGGGKQFF. This chain links TRBV20-1 with TRBJ2-1; 8 positions agree with TRBD2. Germline lookup yields CDR1 DFQATT and CDR2 SNEGSKA (reference sequence). The CDR3 is 16 amino acids. J lost 11 bases, V lost 0 bases, and 15 bases had no gene match.

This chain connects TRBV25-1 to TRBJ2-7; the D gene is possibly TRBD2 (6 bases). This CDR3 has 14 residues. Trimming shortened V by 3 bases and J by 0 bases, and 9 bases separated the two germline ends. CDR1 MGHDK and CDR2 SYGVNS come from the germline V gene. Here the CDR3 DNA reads TGTGCCAGCAGTGATGCGGGGAGCTCCTACGAGCAGTACTTC. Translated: CASSDAGSSYEQYF.

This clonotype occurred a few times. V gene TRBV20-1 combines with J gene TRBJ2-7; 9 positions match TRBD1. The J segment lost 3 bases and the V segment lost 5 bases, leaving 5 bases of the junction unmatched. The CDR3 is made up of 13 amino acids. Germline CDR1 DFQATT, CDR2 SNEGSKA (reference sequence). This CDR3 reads CSALETGGYEQYF. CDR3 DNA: TGCAGTGCTCTCGAGACAGGGGGCTACGAGCAGTACTTC.

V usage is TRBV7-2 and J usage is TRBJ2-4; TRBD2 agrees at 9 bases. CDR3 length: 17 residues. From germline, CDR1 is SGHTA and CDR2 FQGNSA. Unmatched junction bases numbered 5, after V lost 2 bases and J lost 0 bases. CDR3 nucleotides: TGTGCCAGCAGCTTACGAGCTAGCGGGGTAGCCAAAAACATTCAGTACTTC. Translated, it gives CASSLRASGVAKNIQYF.

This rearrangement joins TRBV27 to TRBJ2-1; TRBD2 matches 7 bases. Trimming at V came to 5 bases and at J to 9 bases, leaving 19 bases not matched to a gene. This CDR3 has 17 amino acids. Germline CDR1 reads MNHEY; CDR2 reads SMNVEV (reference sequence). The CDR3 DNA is TGTGCCAGCAGTCCCTCGAAGGGACGGGAGGTCGGTGCTGAGCAGTTCTTC. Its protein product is CASSPSKGREVGAEQFF.

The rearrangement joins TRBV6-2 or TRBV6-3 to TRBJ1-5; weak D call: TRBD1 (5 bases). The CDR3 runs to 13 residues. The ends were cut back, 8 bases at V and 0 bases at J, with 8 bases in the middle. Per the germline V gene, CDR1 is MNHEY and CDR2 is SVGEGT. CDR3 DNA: TGTGCCAGCGGGGACTATAGCAATCAGCCCCAGCATTTT. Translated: CASGDYSNQPQHF.

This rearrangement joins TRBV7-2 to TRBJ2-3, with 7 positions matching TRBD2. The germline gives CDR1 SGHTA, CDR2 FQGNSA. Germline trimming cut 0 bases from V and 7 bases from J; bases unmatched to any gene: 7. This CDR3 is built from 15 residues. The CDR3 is CASSLAGLGLNTQYF. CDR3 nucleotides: TGTGCCAGCAGCTTAGCAGGACTAGGTTTGAATACGCAGTATTTT.

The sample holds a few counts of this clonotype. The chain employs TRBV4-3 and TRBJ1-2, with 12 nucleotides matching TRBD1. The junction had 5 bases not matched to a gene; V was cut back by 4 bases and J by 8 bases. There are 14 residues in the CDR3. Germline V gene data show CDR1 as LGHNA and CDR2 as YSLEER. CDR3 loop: CASSPGDRGQGYTF. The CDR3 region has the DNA TGCGCCAGCAGCCCCGGGGACAGGGGGCAAGGCTACACCTTC.

The CDR3 DNA is TGTGCCAGCAGCGTAGGTTGGGCTGGGAACAATGAGCAGTTCTTC. It encodes CASSVGWAGNNEQFF. The chain joins TRBV9 to TRBJ2-1; D ambiguous. This CDR3 comprises 15 residues. V shed 0 bases and J shed 5 bases, with 12 bases lying between them. Germline loops: CDR1 SGDLS, CDR2 YYNGEE.

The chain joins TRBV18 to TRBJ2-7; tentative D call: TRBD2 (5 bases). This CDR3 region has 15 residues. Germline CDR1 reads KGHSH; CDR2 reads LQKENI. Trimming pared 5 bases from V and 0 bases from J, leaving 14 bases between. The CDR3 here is CASSYERSRSYEQYF. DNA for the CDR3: TGTGCCAGCTCATACGAGCGGTCCCGCTCCTACGAGCAGTACTTC.

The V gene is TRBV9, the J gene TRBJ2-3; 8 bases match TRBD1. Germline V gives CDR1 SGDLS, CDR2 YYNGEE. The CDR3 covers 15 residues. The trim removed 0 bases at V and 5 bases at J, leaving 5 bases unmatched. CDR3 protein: CASSVAGTGRDTQYF. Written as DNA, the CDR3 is TGTGCCAGCAGCGTAGCGGGGACAGGACGAGATACGCAGTATTTT.

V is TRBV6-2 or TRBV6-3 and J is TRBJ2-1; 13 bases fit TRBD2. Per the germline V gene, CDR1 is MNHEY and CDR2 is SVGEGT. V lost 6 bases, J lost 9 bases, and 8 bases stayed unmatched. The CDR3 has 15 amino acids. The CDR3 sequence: CASRTTSGGSSEQFF. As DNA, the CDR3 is TGTGCCAGCAGGACGACTAGCGGGGGGAGCAGTGAGCAGTTCTTC.

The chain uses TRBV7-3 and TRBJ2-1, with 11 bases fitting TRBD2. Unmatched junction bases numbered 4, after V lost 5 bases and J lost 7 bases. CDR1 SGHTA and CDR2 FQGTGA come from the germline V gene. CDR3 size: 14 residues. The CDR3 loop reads CASSMTSGTNEQFF. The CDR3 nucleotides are TGTGCCAGCAGCATGACTAGCGGGACGAATGAGCAGTTCTTC.

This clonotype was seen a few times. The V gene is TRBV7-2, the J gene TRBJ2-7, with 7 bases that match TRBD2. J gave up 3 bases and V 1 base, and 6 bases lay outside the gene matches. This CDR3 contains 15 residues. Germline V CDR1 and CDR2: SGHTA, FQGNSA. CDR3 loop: CASSLERGVGYEQYF. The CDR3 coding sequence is TGTGCCAGCAGCTTAGAGCGGGGTGTCGGCTACGAGCAGTACTTC.

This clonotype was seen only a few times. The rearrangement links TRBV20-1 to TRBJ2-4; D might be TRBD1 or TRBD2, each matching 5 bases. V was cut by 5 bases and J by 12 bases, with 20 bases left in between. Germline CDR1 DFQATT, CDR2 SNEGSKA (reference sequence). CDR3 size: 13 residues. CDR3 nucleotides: TGCAGTGCTCTAGACGGGACCGACTTGTCTCAGTACTTC. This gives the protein CSALDGTDLSQYF.

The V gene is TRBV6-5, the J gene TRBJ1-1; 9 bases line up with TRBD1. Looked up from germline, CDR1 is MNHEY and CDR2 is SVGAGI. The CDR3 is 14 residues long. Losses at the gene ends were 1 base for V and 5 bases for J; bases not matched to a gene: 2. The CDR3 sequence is CASSYLQGATEAFF. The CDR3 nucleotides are TGTGCCAGCAGTTACTTACAGGGGGCAACTGAAGCTTTCTTT.

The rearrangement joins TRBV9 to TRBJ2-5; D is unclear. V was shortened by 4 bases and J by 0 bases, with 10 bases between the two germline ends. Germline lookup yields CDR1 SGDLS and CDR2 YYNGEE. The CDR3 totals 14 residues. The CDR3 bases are TGTGCCAGCAGCCTTACTACTAACCAAGAGACCCAGTACTTC. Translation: CASSLTTNQETQYF.

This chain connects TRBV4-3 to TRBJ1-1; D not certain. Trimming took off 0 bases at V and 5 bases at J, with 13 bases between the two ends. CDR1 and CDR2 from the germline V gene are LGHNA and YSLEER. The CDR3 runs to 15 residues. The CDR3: CASSQDRAGITEAFF. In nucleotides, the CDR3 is TGCGCCAGCAGCCAAGATCGTGCGGGTATAACTGAAGCTTTCTTT.

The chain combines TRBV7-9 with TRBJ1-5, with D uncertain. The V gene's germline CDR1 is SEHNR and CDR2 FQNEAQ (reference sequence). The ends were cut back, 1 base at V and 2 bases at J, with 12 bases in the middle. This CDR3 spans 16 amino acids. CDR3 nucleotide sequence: TGTGCCAGCAGCTTAGATGTCCCTCGAGGCAATCAGCCCCAGCATTTT. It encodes CASSLDVPRGNQPQHF.

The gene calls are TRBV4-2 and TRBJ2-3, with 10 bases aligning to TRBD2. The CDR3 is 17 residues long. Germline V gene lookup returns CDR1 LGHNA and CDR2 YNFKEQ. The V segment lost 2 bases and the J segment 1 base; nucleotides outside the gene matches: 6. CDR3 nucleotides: TGTGCCAGCAGCCAACCCGGACTAGCGGTGCGCACAGATACGCAGTATTTT. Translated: CASSQPGLAVRTDTQYF.

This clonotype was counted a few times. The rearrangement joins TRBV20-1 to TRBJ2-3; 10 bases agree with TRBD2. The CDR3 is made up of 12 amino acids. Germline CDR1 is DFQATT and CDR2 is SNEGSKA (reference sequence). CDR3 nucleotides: TGCAGCCCTAGCGGGAGAGGGGATACGCAGTATTTT. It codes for CSPSGRGDTQYF.

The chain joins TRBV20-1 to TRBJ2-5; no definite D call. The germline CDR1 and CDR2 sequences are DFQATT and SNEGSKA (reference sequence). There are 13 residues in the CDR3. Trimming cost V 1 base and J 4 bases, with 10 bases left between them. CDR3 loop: CSARVFGRETQYF. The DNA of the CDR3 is TGCAGTGCTAGAGTGTTTGGACGAGAGACCCAGTACTTC.

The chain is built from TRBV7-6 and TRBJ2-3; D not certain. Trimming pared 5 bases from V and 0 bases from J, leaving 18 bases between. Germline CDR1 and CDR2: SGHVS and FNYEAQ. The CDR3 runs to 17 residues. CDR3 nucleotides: TGTGCCAGCAGCACCCAGATTTATGGGCTAAGCACAGATACGCAGTATTTT. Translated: CASSTQIYGLSTDTQYF.

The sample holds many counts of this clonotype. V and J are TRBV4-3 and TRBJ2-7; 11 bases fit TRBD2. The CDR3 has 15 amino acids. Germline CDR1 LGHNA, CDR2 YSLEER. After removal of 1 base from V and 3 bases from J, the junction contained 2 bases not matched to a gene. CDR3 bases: TGCGCCAGCAGCCAAGTACTAGCGGGGGACTACGAGCAGTACTTC. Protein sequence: CASSQVLAGDYEQYF.

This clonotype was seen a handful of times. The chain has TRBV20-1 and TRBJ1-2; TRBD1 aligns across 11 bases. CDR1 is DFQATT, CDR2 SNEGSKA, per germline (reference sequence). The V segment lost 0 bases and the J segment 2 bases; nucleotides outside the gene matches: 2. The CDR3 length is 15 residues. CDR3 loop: CSARDWTGGNYGYTF. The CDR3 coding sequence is TGCAGTGCTAGAGACTGGACAGGGGGCAACTATGGCTACACCTTC.

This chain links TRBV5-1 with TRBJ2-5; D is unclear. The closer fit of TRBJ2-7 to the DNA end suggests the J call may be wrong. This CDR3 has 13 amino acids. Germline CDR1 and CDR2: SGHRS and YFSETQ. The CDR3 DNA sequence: TGCGCCAGCAGCCTCAGTTGGCAGTACGAGCAGTACTTC. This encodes CASSLSWQYEQYF.